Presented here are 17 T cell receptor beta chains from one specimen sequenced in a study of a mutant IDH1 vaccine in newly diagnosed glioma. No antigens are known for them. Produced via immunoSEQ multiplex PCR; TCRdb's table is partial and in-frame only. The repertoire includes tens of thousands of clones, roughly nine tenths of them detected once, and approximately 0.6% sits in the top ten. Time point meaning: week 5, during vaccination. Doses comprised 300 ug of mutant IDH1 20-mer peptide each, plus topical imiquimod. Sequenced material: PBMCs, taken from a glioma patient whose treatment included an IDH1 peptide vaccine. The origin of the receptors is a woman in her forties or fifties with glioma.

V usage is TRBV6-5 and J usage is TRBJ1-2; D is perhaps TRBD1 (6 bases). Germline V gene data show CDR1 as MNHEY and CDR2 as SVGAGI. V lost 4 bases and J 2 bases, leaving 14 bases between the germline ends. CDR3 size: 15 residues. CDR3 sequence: CASSSRQEINYGYTF. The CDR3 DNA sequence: TGTGCCAGCAGTTCGCGACAGGAGATAAACTATGGCTACACCTTC.

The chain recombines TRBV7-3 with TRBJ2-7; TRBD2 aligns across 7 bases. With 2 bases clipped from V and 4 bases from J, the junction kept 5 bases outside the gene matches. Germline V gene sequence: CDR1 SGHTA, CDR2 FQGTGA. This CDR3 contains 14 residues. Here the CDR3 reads CASSLAGTTYEQYF. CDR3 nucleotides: TGTGCCAGCAGCTTAGCCGGGACTACATACGAGCAGTACTTC. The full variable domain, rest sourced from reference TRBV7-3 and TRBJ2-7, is GAGVSQTPSNKVTEKGKYVELRCDPISGHTALYWYRQSLGQGPEFLIYFQGTGAADDSGLPNDRFFAVRPEGSVSTLKIQRTERGDSAVYLCASSLAGTTYEQYFGPGTRLTVT.

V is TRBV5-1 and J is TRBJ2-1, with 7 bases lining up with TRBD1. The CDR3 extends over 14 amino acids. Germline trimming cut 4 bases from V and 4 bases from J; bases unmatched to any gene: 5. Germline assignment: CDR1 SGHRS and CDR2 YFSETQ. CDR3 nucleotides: TGCGCCAGCAGCCCCGGGACAGCTTACAATGAGCAGTTCTTC. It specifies CASSPGTAYNEQFF.

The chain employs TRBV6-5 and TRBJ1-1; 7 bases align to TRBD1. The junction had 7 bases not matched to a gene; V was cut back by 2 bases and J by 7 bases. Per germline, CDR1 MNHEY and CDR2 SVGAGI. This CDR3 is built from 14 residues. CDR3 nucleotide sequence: TGTGCCAGCAGTTACGTTAGGACAGGCAATGAAGCTTTCTTT. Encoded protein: CASSYVRTGNEAFF.

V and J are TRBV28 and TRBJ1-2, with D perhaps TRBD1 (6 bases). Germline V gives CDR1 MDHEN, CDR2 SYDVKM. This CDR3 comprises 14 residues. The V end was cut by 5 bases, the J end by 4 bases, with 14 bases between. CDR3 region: CASSADRRGYGYTF. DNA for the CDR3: TGTGCCAGCAGTGCGGACAGAAGGGGCTATGGCTACACCTTC.

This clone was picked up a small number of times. The CDR3 nucleotides read TGTGCCAGCAGTTCCCGCGGGAGGCGTTTAGGGGAGCAGTACTTC. Translation: CASSSRGRRLGEQYF. The chain has TRBV28 and TRBJ2-7; 8 positions match TRBD2. Germline CDR1 is MDHEN and CDR2 is SYDVKM. With 4 bases clipped from V and 7 bases from J, the junction kept 12 bases outside the gene matches. The length of the CDR3 is 15 residues.

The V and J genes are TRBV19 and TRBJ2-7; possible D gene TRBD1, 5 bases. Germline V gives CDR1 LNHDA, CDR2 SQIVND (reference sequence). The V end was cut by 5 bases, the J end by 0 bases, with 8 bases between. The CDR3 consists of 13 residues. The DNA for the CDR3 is TGTGCCAGTAGTCCCAGGGACTCCTACGAGCAGTACTTC. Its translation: CASSPRDSYEQYF.

CDR3 region: CASSQDREDEQYF. Written as DNA, the CDR3 is TGTGCCAGCAGCCAGGACAGGGAGGACGAGCAGTACTTC. The chain has TRBV7-3 and TRBJ2-7; 8 bases agree with TRBD1. The CDR3 sequence is 13 residues long. V trimming: 5 bases; J trimming: 5 bases; junction bases outside the gene matches: 5. Per the germline V gene, CDR1 is SGHTA and CDR2 is FQGTGA.

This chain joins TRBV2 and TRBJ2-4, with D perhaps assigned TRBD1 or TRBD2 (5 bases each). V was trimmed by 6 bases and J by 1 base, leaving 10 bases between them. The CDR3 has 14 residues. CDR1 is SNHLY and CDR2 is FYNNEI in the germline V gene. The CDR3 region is CASRLGEAKNIQYF. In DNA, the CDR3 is TGTGCCAGCAGATTGGGGGAGGCCAAAAACATTCAGTACTTC.

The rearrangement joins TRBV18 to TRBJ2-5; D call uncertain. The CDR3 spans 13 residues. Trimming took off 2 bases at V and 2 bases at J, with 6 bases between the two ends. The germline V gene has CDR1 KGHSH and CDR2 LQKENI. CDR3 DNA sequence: TGTGCCAGCTCACCAGGGCAGCAAGAGACCCAGTACTTC. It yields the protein CASSPGQQETQYF. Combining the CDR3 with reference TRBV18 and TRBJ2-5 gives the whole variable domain NAGVMQNPRHLVRRRGQEARLRCSPMKGHSHVYWYRQLPEEGLKFMVYLQKENIIDESGMPKERFSAEFPKEGPSILRIQQVVRGDSAAYFCASSPGQQETQYFGPGTRLLVL.

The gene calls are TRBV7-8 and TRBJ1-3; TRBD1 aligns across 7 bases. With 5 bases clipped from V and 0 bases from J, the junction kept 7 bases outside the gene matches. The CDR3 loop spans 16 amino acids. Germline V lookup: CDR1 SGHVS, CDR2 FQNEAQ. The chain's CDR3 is CASSQRQGNSGNTIYF. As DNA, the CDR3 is TGTGCCAGCAGCCAAAGACAGGGCAACTCTGGAAACACCATATATTTT. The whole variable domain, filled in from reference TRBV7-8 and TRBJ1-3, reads GAGVSQSPRYKVAKRGQDVALRCDPISGHVSLFWYQQALGQGPEFLTYFQNEAQLDKSGLPSDRFFAERPEGSVSTLKIQRTQQEDSAVYLCASSQRQGNSGNTIYFGEGSWLTVV.

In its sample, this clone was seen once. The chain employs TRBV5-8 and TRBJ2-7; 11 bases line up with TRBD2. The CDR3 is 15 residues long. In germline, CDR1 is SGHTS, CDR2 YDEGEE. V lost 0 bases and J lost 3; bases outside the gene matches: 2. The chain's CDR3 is CASSLGLAGYYEQYF. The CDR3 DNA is TGTGCCAGCAGCTTGGGACTAGCGGGGTACTACGAGCAGTACTTC. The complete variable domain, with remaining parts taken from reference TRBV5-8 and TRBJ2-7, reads EAGVTQSPTHLIKTRGQQATLRCSPISGHTSVYWYQQALGLGLQFLLWYDEGEERNRGNFPPRFSGRQFPNYSSELNVNALELEDSALYLCASSLGLAGYYEQYFGPGTRLTVT.

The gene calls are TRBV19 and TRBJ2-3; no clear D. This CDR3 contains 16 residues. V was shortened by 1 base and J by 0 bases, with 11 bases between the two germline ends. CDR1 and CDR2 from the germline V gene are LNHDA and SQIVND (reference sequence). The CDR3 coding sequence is TGTGCCAGTAGTATAGTGCTGAGGCCCAGCACAGATACGCAGTATTTT. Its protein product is CASSIVLRPSTDTQYF.

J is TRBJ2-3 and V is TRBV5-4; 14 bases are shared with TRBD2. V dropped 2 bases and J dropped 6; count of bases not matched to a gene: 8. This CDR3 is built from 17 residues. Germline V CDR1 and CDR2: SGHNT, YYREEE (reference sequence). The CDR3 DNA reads TGTGCCAGCAGCTTAGCCCCGGGACTAGCGGGAGAGGATACGCAGTATTTT. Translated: CASSLAPGLAGEDTQYF. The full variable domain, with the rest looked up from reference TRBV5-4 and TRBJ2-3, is ETGVTQSPTHLIKTRGQQVTLRCSSQSGHNTVSWYQQALGQGPQFIFQYYREEENGRGNFPPRFSGLQFPNYSSELNVNALELDDSALYLCASSLAPGLAGEDTQYFGPGTRLTVL.

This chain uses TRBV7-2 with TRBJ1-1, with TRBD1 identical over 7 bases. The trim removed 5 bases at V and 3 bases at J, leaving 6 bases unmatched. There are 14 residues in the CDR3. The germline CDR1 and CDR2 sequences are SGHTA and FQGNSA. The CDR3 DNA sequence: TGTGCCAGCAGCGCGCAGGGGGTCGACACTGAAGCTTTCTTT. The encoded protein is CASSAQGVDTEAFF.

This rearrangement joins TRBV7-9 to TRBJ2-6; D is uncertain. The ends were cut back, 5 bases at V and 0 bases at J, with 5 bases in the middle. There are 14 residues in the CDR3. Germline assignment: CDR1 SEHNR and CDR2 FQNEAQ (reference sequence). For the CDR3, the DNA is TGTGCCAGCAGCCACGTCTCTGGGGCCAACGTCCTGACTTTC. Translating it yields CASSHVSGANVLTF.

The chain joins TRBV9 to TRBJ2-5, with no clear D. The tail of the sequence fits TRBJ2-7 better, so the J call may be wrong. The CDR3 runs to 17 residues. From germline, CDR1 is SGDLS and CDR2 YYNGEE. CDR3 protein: CASSVGGTPTSSYEQYF. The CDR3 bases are TGTGCCAGCAGCGTAGGCGGCACCCCCACGAGCTCCTACGAGCAGTACTTC.